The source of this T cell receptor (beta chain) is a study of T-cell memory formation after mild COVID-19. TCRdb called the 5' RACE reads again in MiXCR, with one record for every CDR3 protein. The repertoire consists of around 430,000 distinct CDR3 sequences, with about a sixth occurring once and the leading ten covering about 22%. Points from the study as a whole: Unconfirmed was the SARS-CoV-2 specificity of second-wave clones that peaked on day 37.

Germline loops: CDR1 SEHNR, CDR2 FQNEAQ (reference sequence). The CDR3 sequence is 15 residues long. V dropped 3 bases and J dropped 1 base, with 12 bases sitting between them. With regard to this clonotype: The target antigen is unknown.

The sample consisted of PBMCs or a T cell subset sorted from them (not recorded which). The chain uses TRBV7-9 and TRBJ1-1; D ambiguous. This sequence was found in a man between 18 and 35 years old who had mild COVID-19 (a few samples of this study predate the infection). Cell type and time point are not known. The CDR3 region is CASSLGSMENTEAFF. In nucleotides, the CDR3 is TGTGCCAGCAGCTTGGGCAGTATGGAGAACACTGAAGCTTTCTTT.